The T cell receptor (beta chain) described here comes from a study of shared clonotypes between healthy human individuals. Terminally differentiated effector memory CD45RA+ cells were left out of the naive CD8 fraction, which was CD45RO-negative and positively selected for CCR7. TCRdb's copy holds only in-frame clones and misses some; the assay was immunoSEQ multiplex PCR. The repertoire includes some 2,000,000 clones, about 95% of them detected once, and 0.9% to 1.3% sits in the top ten. CDR1 and CDR2 from the germline V gene are SGHAT and FQNNGV. V dropped 3 bases and J dropped 4; count of bases not matched to a gene: 14. The CDR3 length is 18 residues.

The sequencing sample was made of naive CD8+ T cells sorted from blood. The V gene is TRBV11-2, the J gene TRBJ2-2; 7 bases map to TRBD1. This TCR was sampled from a man younger than 35 in good health. CDR3 region: CASSFPSQGQTVTGELFF. The CDR3 DNA follows: TGTGCCAGCAGCTTCCCTTCCCAGGGACAGACGGTCACCGGGGAGCTGTTTTTT.